These 30 T cell receptor beta chains share one sample of origin, sequenced in a study of T cells after posttransplantation cyclophosphamide. Here immunoSEQ multiplex PCR was the method, and the copy in TCRdb shows in-frame clones only, minus some. Recorded here are about 39,000 clones, none singletons. The sequencing input was PBMCs. These receptors originate from a woman aged 45-65 years in good health and a related stem cell transplant donor.

This clone has ten or more counts. The V gene is TRBV6-6, the J gene TRBJ2-7, with 7 bases matching TRBD1. The CDR3 contains 15 residues. The V segment lost 1 base and the J segment 5 bases; nucleotides outside the gene matches: 8. Germline V lookup: CDR1 MNHNY, CDR2 SVGAGI (reference sequence). The CDR3 region has the DNA TGTGCCAGCAGTTACTTTTCCTCCGACAGGGACGAGCAGTACTTC. Residues: CASSYFSSDRDEQYF.

This clone was seen at least ten times. This chain uses TRBV9 with TRBJ1-2, with no clear D. V gave up 4 bases and J gave up 4 bases, with 11 bases separating them. The CDR3 has 13 amino acids. Germline V gene lookup returns CDR1 SGDLS and CDR2 YYNGEE. The CDR3 DNA reads TGTGCCAGCAGCCCACAGCAGAGCTATGGCTACACCTTC. It encodes CASSPQQSYGYTF.

The table lists this clone with a few counts. The chain combines TRBV9 with TRBJ2-3, with 10 bases identical to TRBD2. The length of the CDR3 is 14 residues. Germline assignment: CDR1 SGDLS and CDR2 YYNGEE. The V gene end was trimmed by 3 bases and the J gene end by 4 bases; junction bases not matched to a gene: 2. In DNA, the CDR3 is TGTGCCAGCAGCGGAGCGGGGGGGCCAGATACGCAGTATTTT. Translated: CASSGAGGPDTQYF. Complete variable domain (other parts from reference TRBV9 and TRBJ2-3): DSGVTQTPKHLITATGQRVTLRCSPRSGDLSVYWYQQSLDQGLQFLIQYYNGEERAKGNILERFSAQQFPDLHSELNLSSLELGDSALYFCASSGAGGPDTQYFGPGTRLTVL.

This clone was seen ten or more times. V usage is TRBV19 and J usage is TRBJ2-5; 11 bases align to TRBD2. The germline CDR1 and CDR2 sequences are LNHDA and SQIVND (reference sequence). There are 15 residues in the CDR3. The junction had 7 bases not matched to a gene; V was cut back by 8 bases and J by 2 bases. CDR3 sequence reads: CASGDLAGGQETQYF. The CDR3 DNA sequence: TGTGCCAGTGGGGACCTAGCGGGGGGTCAAGAGACCCAGTACTTC. Combining the CDR3 with reference TRBV19 and TRBJ2-5 gives the whole variable domain DGGITQSPKYLFRKEGQNVTLSCEQNLNHDAMYWYRQDPGQGLRLIYYSQIVNDFQKGDIAEGYSVSREKKESFPLTVTSAQKNPTAFYLCASGDLAGGQETQYFGPGTRLLVL.

This clone was seen at least ten times. V and J are TRBV6-1 and TRBJ1-1, with a tentative D call TRBD1 (5 bases). The length of the CDR3 is 17 residues. From germline, CDR1 is MNHNS and CDR2 SASEGT. V lost 2 bases to trimming and J lost 0 bases, with 16 bases between them. CDR3 nucleotides: TGTGCCAGCAGTGAAAGGTTTGACAGAAACATGAACACTGAAGCTTTCTTT. It yields the protein CASSERFDRNMNTEAFF.

This clone came up many times. The chain links TRBV19 to TRBJ1-2, with a possible D match to TRBD1 (5 bases). Deletions cut 7 bases from V and 0 bases from J, with 15 bases between. Per the germline V gene, CDR1 is LNHDA and CDR2 is SQIVND (reference sequence). The CDR3 contains 15 residues. The CDR3 is CASNIRQRTNYGYTF. As DNA, the CDR3 is TGTGCCAGTAATATTAGACAGCGCACTAACTATGGCTACACCTTC.

The table lists this clone with many counts. The V and J genes are TRBV7-2 and TRBJ2-7; 8 bases match TRBD2. Germline V gives CDR1 SGHTA, CDR2 FQGNSA. The V gene end was trimmed by 5 bases and the J gene end by 2 bases; junction bases not matched to a gene: 11. The CDR3 has 16 amino acids. The CDR3 bases are TGTGCCAGCAGCGTTAACGTAGCGGGGCGAACCTACGAGCAGTACTTC. Translating it yields CASSVNVAGRTYEQYF.

This clone was picked up many times. The rearrangement links TRBV11-3 to TRBJ2-3, with 7 bases identical to TRBD1. V was pared by 1 base and J by 5 bases, with 3 bases of the junction left unmatched. The CDR3 is made up of 14 amino acids. Germline V gene lookup returns CDR1 SGHNT and CDR2 YENEEA. CDR3 sequence: CASSLAGQLDTQYF. CDR3 coding DNA: TGTGCCAGCAGCTTAGCGGGACAGCTAGATACGCAGTATTTT.

This clone was found many times. The V call is TRBV7-2, the J call TRBJ2-1; 9 bases match TRBD2. The CDR3 covers 14 residues. Losses at the gene ends were 4 bases for V and 4 bases for J; bases not matched to a gene: 2. Germline CDR1 is SGHTA and CDR2 is FQGNSA. The CDR3 bases are TGTGCCAGCAGCTCCCTAGCGGGGTACAATGAGCAGTTCTTC. Its protein product is CASSSLAGYNEQFF.

This clone showed up many times. This sequence joins TRBV5-8 and TRBJ2-1; 8 bases line up with TRBD2. V gave up 4 bases and J gave up 3 bases; unmatched junction bases: 6. CDR1 and CDR2 (germline): SGHTS, YDEGEE. CDR3 size: 15 residues. Written as DNA, the CDR3 is TGTGCCAGCAGCCTTCGGGGGGGCCGCTACAATGAGCAGTTCTTC. Encoded protein: CASSLRGGRYNEQFF.

This clone has a count of ten or more. The chain links TRBV19 to TRBJ2-1; 8 bases map to TRBD2. Looked up from germline, CDR1 is LNHDA and CDR2 is SQIVND (reference sequence). This CDR3 region has 12 residues. V was pared by 11 bases and J by 7 bases, with 7 bases of the junction left unmatched. The CDR3 reads CAAGGGRNEQFF. The CDR3 DNA reads as TGTGCCGCCGGGGGGGGAAGGAATGAGCAGTTCTTC.

This clone was counted only a few times. The chain recombines TRBV6-5 with TRBJ2-3; 7 nucleotides match TRBD1. J gave up 7 bases and V 6 bases, and 4 bases lay outside the gene matches. CDR3 size: 12 residues. Germline V gene sequence: CDR1 MNHEY, CDR2 SVGAGI. CDR3 protein: CASRSTGNTQYF. The CDR3 DNA reads TGTGCCAGCAGGTCGACAGGGAATACGCAGTATTTT.

The table lists this clone with many counts. The rearrangement uses TRBV9 and TRBJ2-6; D not resolved. The CDR3 length is 16 residues. The germline V and J ends were trimmed by 3 bases and 2 bases, with 12 bases remaining between them. Germline lookup yields CDR1 SGDLS and CDR2 YYNGEE. The CDR3 coding sequence is TGTGCCAGCAGCGGTACAGATAAAGCTGGGGCCAACGTCCTGACTTTC. It is translated as CASSGTDKAGANVLTF.

At least ten counts were recorded for this clone. The V and J genes are TRBV7-9 and TRBJ1-4; a possible D gene is TRBD1 (5 bases). Germline CDR1 and CDR2: SEHNR and FQNEAQ (reference sequence). This CDR3 is built from 14 residues. Trimming cost V 5 bases and J 8 bases, with 15 bases left between them. CDR3 sequence (DNA): TGTGCCAGCAGCCGCGGACGGGGGTCCGAAAAACTGTTTTTT. Translating it yields CASSRGRGSEKLFF.

There are many counts of this clone. The V call is TRBV11-3, the J call TRBJ1-2; D call uncertain. Germline V gives CDR1 SGHNT, CDR2 YENEEA. There are 17 residues in the CDR3. V shed 0 bases and J shed 3 bases, with 17 bases lying between them. The CDR3 loop reads CASSLDLFAGRDYGYTF. The CDR3 coding sequence is TGTGCCAGCAGCTTAGATCTATTTGCCGGTCGCGACTATGGCTACACCTTC.

Remarks on this clone: The DNA is omitted, as the CDR3 cannot be located on it reliably, and the CDR3 follows TCRdb's listing. The CDR3 sequence is CAWTGGPPGSCFF. This sequence joins TRBV30 and TRBJ2-2; TRBD1 is taken as the D call from the table, unchecked against the DNA. In germline, CDR1 is GTSNPN, CDR2 SVGIG (reference sequence). The CDR3 is 13 residues long, ends included.

This clone was seen ten or more times. The chain is built from TRBV27 and TRBJ2-2; 10 nucleotides line up with TRBD2. The germline CDR1 and CDR2 sequences are MNHEY and SMNVEV (reference sequence). V shed 6 bases and J 5 bases; nucleotides not matched to a gene: 9. CDR3 length: 16 amino acids. The CDR3, as DNA: TGTGCCAGCAGGGGGAGCGGGGGGGCCTTTACCGGGGAGCTGTTTTTT. It encodes CASRGSGGAFTGELFF.

This clone was seen repeatedly, ten times or more. The chain joins TRBV2 to TRBJ2-2; unclear D gene. The V end lost 6 bases, the J end lost 4 bases, and 9 bases lay between the germline ends. Germline V lookup: CDR1 SNHLY, CDR2 FYNNEI. The CDR3 contains 13 residues. For the CDR3, the DNA is TGTGCCAGCAGGGGCACTTTCACCGGGGAGCTGTTTTTT. This translates into CASRGTFTGELFF.

Many counts were recorded for this clone. This chain joins TRBV5-1 and TRBJ2-5; maybe TRBD2 (6 bases). Trimming shortened V by 3 bases and J by 4 bases, and 13 bases separated the two germline ends. The CDR3 runs 14 residues. The germline V gene has CDR1 SGHRS and CDR2 YFSETQ. This CDR3 is CASSYGTASETQYF. In DNA, the CDR3 is TGCGCCAGCAGCTACGGGACTGCGTCAGAGACCCAGTACTTC.

This clone was detected many times. The gene calls are TRBV7-2 and TRBJ2-7, with 8 bases lining up with TRBD1. Unmatched junction bases numbered 7, after V lost 4 bases and J lost 5 bases. Germline V gives CDR1 SGHTA, CDR2 FQGNSA. This CDR3 region has 14 residues. The CDR3 is CASSSRTGTHEQYF. The CDR3 DNA follows: TGTGCCAGCAGCTCCCGGACAGGGACCCACGAGCAGTACTTC.

Many counts were recorded for this clone. This sequence joins TRBV7-9 and TRBJ2-7; TRBD1 might be the D (5 bases). The CDR3 has 14 residues. The V end lost 5 bases, the J end lost 2 bases, and 13 bases lay between the germline ends. Germline CDR1 is SEHNR and CDR2 is FQNEAQ (reference sequence). CDR3 bases: TGTGCCAGCAGCCTCGAAGACAGACCCTACGAGCAGTACTTC. Residues: CASSLEDRPYEQYF.

This clone showed up many times. The chain recombines TRBV21-1 with TRBJ1-1. TRBV21-1 is a pseudogene locus. This CDR3 contains 16 residues. The CDR3 nucleotides are TGTGCCAGCAGCTTGGAGGGATGGAGGGGAAACACTGAAGCTTTCTTT. Its translation is CASSLEGWRGNTEAFF.

This clone was seen ten or more times. In nucleotides, the CDR3 is TGTGCCAGCAGTCTGCCAGGGGAAGGAAATGAAAAACTGTTTTTT. This codes for CASSLPGEGNEKLFF. V gene TRBV28 combines with J gene TRBJ1-4; possibly TRBD1 for D (6 bases). The CDR3 length is 15 residues. The V and J ends lost 5 bases and 5 bases respectively, with 15 bases between them. Germline V gene sequence: CDR1 MDHEN, CDR2 SYDVKM. Full variable domain (missing parts from reference TRBV28 and TRBJ1-4): DVKVTQSSRYLVKRTGEKVFLECVQDMDHENMFWYRQDPGLGLRLIYFSYDVKMKEKGDIPEGYSVSREKKERFSLILESASTNQTSMYLCASSLPGEGNEKLFFGSGTQLSVL.

This clone was counted ten times or more. The chain uses TRBV19 and TRBJ1-5; 7 nucleotides agree with TRBD1. The trim removed 4 bases at V and 7 bases at J, leaving 7 bases unmatched. The CDR3 spans 14 residues. Germline V lookup: CDR1 LNHDA, CDR2 SQIVND (reference sequence). CDR3 sequence (DNA): TGTGCCAGTAGTACCCTGACAGGGTACCAGCCCCAGCATTTT. Protein sequence: CASSTLTGYQPQHF.

The chain recombines TRBV6-1 with TRBJ1-6; D uncertain. The CDR3 length is 13 residues. The germline V and J ends were trimmed by 6 bases and 6 bases, with 9 bases remaining between them. Germline-derived CDR1 and CDR2 are MNHNS and SASEGT. For the CDR3, the DNA is TGTGCCAGCAGACCCTTCGGTAATTCACCCCTCCACTTT. Its translation: CASRPFGNSPLHF.

The table lists this clone with many counts. This chain links TRBV12-5 with TRBJ2-3; D is perhaps TRBD1 or TRBD2 (6 bases each). The CDR3 is made up of 15 amino acids. V dropped 5 bases and J dropped 2 bases, with 14 bases sitting between them. The V gene's germline CDR1 is LGHNT and CDR2 FRNRAP. The CDR3 reads CASGMGAGNTDTQYF. The CDR3 region has the DNA TGTGCTAGTGGTATGGGGGCGGGGAACACAGATACGCAGTATTTT.

This clone was recorded many times. V is TRBV10-3 and J is TRBJ1-5; 8 nucleotides align to TRBD1. The CDR3 is 14 residues long. The trim removed 6 bases at V and 7 bases at J, leaving 8 bases unmatched. Per germline, CDR1 ENHRY and CDR2 SYGVKD. For the CDR3, the DNA is TGTGCCATCAGCTCTGACAGGGGAGGACAGCCCCAGCATTTT. It codes for CAISSDRGGQPQHF.

This clone came up many times. This chain uses TRBV28 with TRBJ2-1; D is ambiguous. The V end was cut by 2 bases, the J end by 1 base, with 6 bases between. This CDR3 has 14 residues. The germline V gene has CDR1 MDHEN and CDR2 SYDVKM. CDR3 residues: CASSLTVSYNEQFF. CDR3 nucleotides: TGTGCCAGCAGTTTAACAGTGTCCTACAATGAGCAGTTCTTC.

This clone was counted many times. V is TRBV5-1 and J is TRBJ1-2; 9 positions match TRBD1. This CDR3 region has 15 residues. Unmatched junction bases numbered 9, after V lost 4 bases and J lost 5 bases. Germline lookup yields CDR1 SGHRS and CDR2 YFSETQ. CDR3 protein: CASSVGQGNKYGYTF. CDR3 sequence (DNA): TGCGCCAGCAGCGTGGGACAGGGCAATAAGTATGGCTACACCTTC.

This clone was seen at least ten times. This chain connects TRBV5-1 to TRBJ2-7, with 7 bases fitting TRBD1. CDR3 length: 17 amino acids. Germline CDR1 reads SGHRS; CDR2 reads YFSETQ. Germline trimming cut 0 bases from V and 5 bases from J; bases unmatched to any gene: 14. The CDR3 region has the DNA TGCGCCAGCAGCTTGGGAGGAGTGACAGGGCGGTCAAACGAGCAGTACTTC. Translated, it gives CASSLGGVTGRSNEQYF.